This T cell receptor (beta chain) was sequenced during a study of vaccination and CD4 T cells after COVID-19. Study-level background: Overlapping spike peptides from SARS-CoV-2, HCoV-NL63, HCoV-OC43 and HCoV-229E served to stimulate the cells.

Scientists ran DNA taken from cultured CD4+ T cells through the Oncomine TCR Beta short-read assay for sequencing. TCRdb used MiXCR to reprocess the PCR reads, holding one entry per CDR3 protein. The table records 8,500 to 13,000 distinct CDR3 sequences, around 50% of them present only once. Overall study results and limits: In convalescent patients, a median around 89% of reactive clones appeared only post-vaccination.

Trimming removed 6 bases at V and 5 bases at J, with 14 bases between. Germline V gene lookup returns CDR1 SNHLY and CDR2 FYNNEI. This CDR3 spans 13 amino acids. This sample's treatment: roughly 10-day PBMC culture with coronavirus spike peptide pools or control peptides (ViraFEST assay). ViraFEST used peptide pools to expand antigen-specific T cells, then sequenced TCRs. Of note for this clonotype: Its antigen is not known.

Sequencing was carried out using CD4+ T cells from blood, cultured in vitro. This chain uses TRBV2 with TRBJ2-7; D is unresolved. This sequence originates from a human donor who had recovered from COVID-19. The CDR3 DNA follows: TGTGCCAGCAGGCCCCCCGACCTTAACGAGCAGTACTTC. Protein product: CASRPPDLNEQYF.